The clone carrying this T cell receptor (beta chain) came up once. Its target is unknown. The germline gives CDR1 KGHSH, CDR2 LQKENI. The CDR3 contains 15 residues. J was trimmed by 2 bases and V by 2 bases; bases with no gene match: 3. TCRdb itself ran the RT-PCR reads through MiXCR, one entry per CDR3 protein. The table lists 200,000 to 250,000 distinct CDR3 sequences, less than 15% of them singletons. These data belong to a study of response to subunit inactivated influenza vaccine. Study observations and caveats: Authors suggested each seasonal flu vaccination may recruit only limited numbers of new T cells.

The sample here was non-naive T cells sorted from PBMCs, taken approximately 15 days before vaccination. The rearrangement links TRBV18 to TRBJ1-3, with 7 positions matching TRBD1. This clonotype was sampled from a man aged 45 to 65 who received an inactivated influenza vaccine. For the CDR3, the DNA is TGTGCCAGCTCACCAAGACAGGGCCCTGGAAACACCATATATTTT. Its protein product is CASSPRQGPGNTIYF.